The present T cell receptor beta chain was sequenced within a study of CD8+ T cells in alopecia areata. Study context: A 6-month period off drug followed tofacitinib, which lasted 6 to 18 months.

The CDR3 sequence is 12 residues long. Trimming cost V 1 base and J 5 bases, with 5 bases left between them. In germline, CDR1 is LGHNA, CDR2 YSLEER. Once RNA had been extracted, it was reverse transcribed into cDNA to act as the sequencing template. The protocol was immunoSEQ multiplex PCR, while the TCRdb copy is restricted to in-frame clones and leaves out a portion. The sample shows 110,000 or so clones, 56% of them seen only once. Treatment denoted: oral pan-JAK inhibitor, 5-10 mg twice daily. This clone was observed many times. The sequence derives from a human donor with alopecia areata. The genes are TRBV4-3 and TRBJ1-2; D ambiguous. The sequencing used CD4+ T cells sorted from blood, collected at week 24, from a patient treated with tofacitinib. The CDR3 here is CASSQAGYGYTF. The CDR3 bases are TGCGCCAGCAGCCAAGCTGGGTATGGCTACACCTTC.